This T cell receptor beta chain was sequenced for a study of blood T cell repertoires in COVID-19 (dated by TCRdb to 2019 to 2021). With regard to the full study: Collaborator samples came from the United States, Italy and Spain and covered acute and convalescent phases of COVID-19. Subjects who had been exposed to COVID-19, were actively infected with it, or had recovered from it provided the deeply sampled blood TCRbeta repertoires that made up the dataset. Samples came from the ongoing ImmuneRACE study (first 160 participants) plus 1,254 subjects from 6 global collaborators. Where available, HLA class I and class II types were taken from metadata supplied by the sample provider and were not determined by assay-based typing. The prospective study material was composed of cDNA or gDNA derived from T cells, B-cell-depleted T cells, or PBMCs. A freely available public database, intended as a resource for researchers studying the immune response to SARS-CoV-2, is where the repertoires were released. Nearly every sample came with metadata listing a de-identified subject ID, COVID-19 status, age in years and sex. Results and caveats for the whole study, not just this receptor: The amount of clinical and demographic metadata varied by source and participant and was provided uncurated.

The immunoSEQ Assay, a bias-controlled multiplex PCR, was used to amplify TCRbeta CDR3 regions from genomic DNA. The authors' pipeline ran thus. The number of nucleated cells in each sample was estimated from the amplification of reference gene primers within the assay. Sequence reads were collapsed and filtered to measure the absolute abundance of every unique TCRbeta CDR3 rearrangement. For each sample, productive Simpson clonality was calculated as the square root of Simpson's diversity index across productive rearrangements. TCRdb retrieved this table from immuneACCESS and kept in-frame rearrangements only. Not all clones are present; in checked studies, unresolved V genes account for under half, and no reason is known for the remainder. Clone size and the V and J calls come from that table; the DNA yielded D and trimming. For this sample the table gives 90,000 to 130,000 clones, of which over 60% were detected only once. The top ten clonotypes cover 16% of the sample.

Whole blood was collected in K2EDTA tubes by collaborating institutions according to the institutions' own protocols. For TCRbeta analysis, collaborators shipped samples as frozen whole blood, isolated PBMCs, or DNA extracted from either of those sample types. Notes on this clone: Its antigen is currently not known. Base qualities are not provided; no much larger clone lies one nucleotide away.

The CDR3 runs 15 amino acids, cysteine and phenylalanine included. The CDR3 DNA has 45 bases and is translated from base 1. CDR1 ENHRY and CDR2 SYGVKD are derived from the germline V gene. V is trimmed back by 4 bases and J by 6 bases, and the junction contains 8 bases that no gene match accounts for. The sample comprised peripheral blood. The sequence derives from a woman of 80 years or more with active or convalescent COVID-19. The receptor chain draws on TRBV10-3 and TRBJ2-1, with 8 junctional bases fitting TRBD2. This receptor carries the CDR3 CAISGGLGLLNEQFF. The bases are TGTGCCATCAGTGGGGGACTAGGGTTGCTCAATGAGCAGTTCTTC.